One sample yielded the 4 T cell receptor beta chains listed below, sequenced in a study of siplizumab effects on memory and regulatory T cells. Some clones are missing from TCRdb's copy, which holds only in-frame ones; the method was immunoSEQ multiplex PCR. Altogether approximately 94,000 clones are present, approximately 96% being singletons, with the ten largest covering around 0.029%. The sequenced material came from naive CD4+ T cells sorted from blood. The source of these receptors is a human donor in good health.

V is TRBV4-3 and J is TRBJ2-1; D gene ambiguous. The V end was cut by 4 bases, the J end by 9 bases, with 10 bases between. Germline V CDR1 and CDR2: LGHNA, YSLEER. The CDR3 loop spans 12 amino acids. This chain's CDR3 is CASSLVEGEQFF. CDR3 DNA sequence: TGCGCCAGCAGCCTCGTGGAAGGTGAGCAGTTCTTC.

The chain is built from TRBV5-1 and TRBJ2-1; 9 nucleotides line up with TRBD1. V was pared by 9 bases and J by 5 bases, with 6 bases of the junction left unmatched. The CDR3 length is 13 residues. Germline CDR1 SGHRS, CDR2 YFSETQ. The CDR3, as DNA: TGCGCCACCTCGGGACAGGGAGACAATGAGCAGTTCTTC. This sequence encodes CATSGQGDNEQFF.

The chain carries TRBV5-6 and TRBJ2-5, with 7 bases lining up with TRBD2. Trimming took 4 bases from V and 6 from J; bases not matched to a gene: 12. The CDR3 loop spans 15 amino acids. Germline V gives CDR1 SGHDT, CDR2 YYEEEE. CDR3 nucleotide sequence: TGTGCCAGCAGCGCTGCAACCCCCGGGGGGAAGACCCAGTACTTC. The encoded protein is CASSAATPGGKTQYF.

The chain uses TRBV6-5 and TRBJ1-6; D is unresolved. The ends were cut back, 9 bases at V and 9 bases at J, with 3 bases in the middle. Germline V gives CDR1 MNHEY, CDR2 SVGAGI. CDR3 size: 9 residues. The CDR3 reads CARRSPLHF. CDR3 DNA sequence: TGTGCCAGACGTTCACCCCTCCACTTT.